This TCR beta chain is from a study of OX40 agonist ivuxolimab in advanced cancers. Overall study context: A history of anti-PD-1, anti-PD-L1 or anti-CTLA-4 therapy was acceptable, and roughly 40% had some.

Here immunoSEQ multiplex PCR was the method, and the copy in TCRdb shows in-frame clones only, minus some. The table shows some 60,000 clones, with around nine tenths occurring only once. The V and J ends lost 0 bases and 6 bases respectively, with 14 bases between them. The CDR3 has 15 residues. Looked up from germline, CDR1 is SGHVS and CDR2 is FQNEAQ. The TCR was taken from an adult with an advanced solid tumor such as melanoma, head and neck, liver or kidney cancer. Here the sequenced sample was CD4+ or CD8+ T cells sorted from blood, taken in a trial of the OX40 agonist ivuxolimab. The V and J genes are TRBV7-8 and TRBJ1-1; tentatively, D is TRBD1 (5 bases). The CDR3 region has the DNA TGTGCCAGCAGCTTAGCGGTCCTTACAGGAGCTGAAGCTTTCTTT. Residues: CASSLAVLTGAEAFF.